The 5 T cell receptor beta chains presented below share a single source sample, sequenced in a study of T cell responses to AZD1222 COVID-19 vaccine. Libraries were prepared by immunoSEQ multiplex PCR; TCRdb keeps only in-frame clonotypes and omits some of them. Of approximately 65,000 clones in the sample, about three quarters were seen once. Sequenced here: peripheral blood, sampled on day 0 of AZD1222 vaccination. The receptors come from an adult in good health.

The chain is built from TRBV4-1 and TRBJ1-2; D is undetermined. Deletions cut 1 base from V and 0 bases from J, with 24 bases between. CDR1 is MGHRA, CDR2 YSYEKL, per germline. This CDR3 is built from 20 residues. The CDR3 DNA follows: TGCGCCAGCAGCCAAGTCGTATCCAAGTCCCGGTGGGCGGCTAACTATGGCTACACCTTC. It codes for CASSQVVSKSRWAANYGYTF.

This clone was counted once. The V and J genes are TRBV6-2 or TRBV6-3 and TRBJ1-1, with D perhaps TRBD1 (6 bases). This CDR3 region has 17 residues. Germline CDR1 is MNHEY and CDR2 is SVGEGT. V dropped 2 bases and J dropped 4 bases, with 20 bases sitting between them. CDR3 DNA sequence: TGTGCCAGCAGTTACGAGGGCGACAGGTGGATTGGCACTGAAGCTTTCTTT. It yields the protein CASSYEGDRWIGTEAFF.

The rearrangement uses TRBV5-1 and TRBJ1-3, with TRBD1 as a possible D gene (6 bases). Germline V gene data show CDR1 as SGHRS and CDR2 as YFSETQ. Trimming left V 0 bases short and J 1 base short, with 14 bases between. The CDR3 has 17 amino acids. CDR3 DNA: TGCGCCAGCAGCTTGGCGGGGGCGGGAGGATCTGGAAACACCATATATTTT. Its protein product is CASSLAGAGGSGNTIYF.

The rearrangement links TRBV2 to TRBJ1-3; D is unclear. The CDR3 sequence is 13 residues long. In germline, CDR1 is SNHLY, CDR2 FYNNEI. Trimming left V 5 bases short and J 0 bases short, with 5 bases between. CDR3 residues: CASSIHSGNTIYF. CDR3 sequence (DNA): TGTGCCAGCAGTATCCACTCTGGAAACACCATATATTTT.

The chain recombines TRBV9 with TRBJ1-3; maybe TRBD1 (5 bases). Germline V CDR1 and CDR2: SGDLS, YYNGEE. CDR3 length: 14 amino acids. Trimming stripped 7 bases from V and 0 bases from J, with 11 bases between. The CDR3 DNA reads TGTGCCAGCGACGTGGGGGGCTCTGGAAACACCATATATTTT. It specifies CASDVGGSGNTIYF. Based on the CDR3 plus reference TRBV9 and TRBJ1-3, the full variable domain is DSGVTQTPKHLITATGQRVTLRCSPRSGDLSVYWYQQSLDQGLQFLIQYYNGEERAKGNILERFSAQQFPDLHSELNLSSLELGDSALYFCASDVGGSGNTIYFGEGSWLTVV.